Listed below are T cell receptor beta chains from one sample, sequenced in a study of radiotherapy plus CTLA-4 blockade in lung cancer. The data were produced by immunoSEQ multiplex PCR, yet TCRdb's version contains in-frame clones alone and is incomplete. The data show around 30,000 clones, roughly three quarters seen once. Source: peripheral blood, taken from a patient treated with radiotherapy plus ipilimumab. The source is a human donor with non-small cell lung cancer that progressed on radiotherapy plus ipilimumab. Each CDR3 is given with its conserved first and last residue. The order of the fields is J gene, clone size, V gene, D gene, CDR3 DNA, CDR3 protein. D genes are given only for firm matches. Part of the rows lack a size; the others show once, few, many or a class for expanded clones.

>TRBJ1-5|few|TRBV19|TRBD1
TGTGCCACATCCGGGACAGGCCGAAATCAGCCCCAGCATTTT
CATSGTGRNQPQHF
>TRBJ1-2|-|TRBV6-6|-
TGTGCCAGCAGTTACGTGGGAATGGAGATCTATGGCTACACCTTC
CASSYVGMEIYGYTF
>TRBJ2-7|-|TRBV5-5|-
TGTGCCAGCAGCCTCGGGTTCTTCTACGAGCAGTACTTC
CASSLGFFYEQYF
>TRBJ2-5|-|TRBV4-1|-
TGCGCCAGCAGCCAAGACGCTCGGCCCCGACAAGAGACCCAGTACTTC
CASSQDARPRQETQYF
>TRBJ2-1|-|TRBV28|TRBD2
TGTGCCAGCAGTCCGGGGACTAGCGGGGGGCCCTACAATGAGCAGTTCTTC
CASSPGTSGGPYNEQFF
>TRBJ1-2|-|TRBV30|-
TGTGCCTGGAGCCACGGACGGGCGAACTATGGCTACACCTTC
CAWSHGRANYGYTF
>TRBJ1-1|-|TRBV9|-
TGTGCCAGCAGCGGGGGAGTGAACACTGAAGCTTTCTTT
CASSGGVNTEAFF
>TRBJ1-4|-|TRBV7-2|-
TGTGCCAGCAGCTTAGGCGAGGACCCAGACTTCACTTTTGAAAAACTGTTTTTT
CASSLGEDPDFTFEKLFF
>TRBJ2-7|-|TRBV6-1|-
TGTGCCAGCAGTTATTCATACTCCTACGAGCAGTACTTC
CASSYSYSYEQYF
>TRBJ2-2|-|TRBV29-1|-
TGCAGCGTTGCAAGGGCGACGAACACCGGGGAGCTGTTTTTT
CSVARATNTGELFF
>TRBJ1-1|-|TRBV29-1|-
TGCAGCGTGATTCGTGGGTCTCCGAACACTGAAGCTTTCTTT
CSVIRGSPNTEAFF
>TRBJ1-2|-|TRBV30|-
TGTGCCTGGAGTCGGAGTAACTATGGCTACACCTTC
CAWSRSNYGYTF
>TRBJ2-3|-|TRBV5-1|-
TGCGCCAGCAGTGTGGCGGGTGAGACAGATACGCAGTATTTT
CASSVAGETDTQYF
>TRBJ1-5|-|TRBV9|-
TGTGCCAGCAGCGTAGGAGGGGCAGCTCAGCCCCAGCATTTT
CASSVGGAAQPQHF
>TRBJ1-1|-|TRBV11-3|TRBD1
TGTGCCAGCAGAGCAGGGGGGGCGGACACTGAAGCTTTCTTT
CASRAGGADTEAFF
>TRBJ2-3|-|TRBV25-1|TRBD1
TGTGCCAGCGGGGACAGCGTCAGCACAGATACGCAGTATTTT
CASGDSVSTDTQYF
>TRBJ1-1|medium-sized|TRBV4-3|-
TGCGCCAGCAGCCAAGAAATGACAGTGAACACTGAAGCTTTCTTT
CASSQEMTVNTEAFF
>TRBJ2-2|-|TRBV5-6|TRBD2
TGTGCCAGCAGCTTAGGGACTAGCGGTGTGCTAACCGGGGAGCTGTTTTTT
CASSLGTSGVLTGELFF
>TRBJ1-2|-|TRBV18|-
TGTGCCAGCTCACCACCGGGGAGCAACTATGGCTACACCTTC
CASSPPGSNYGYTF
>TRBJ1-1|-|TRBV4-1|-
TGCGCCAGCAGCCAGCTTATCAACAGGGCGAACACTGAAGCTTTCTTT
CASSQLINRANTEAFF
>TRBJ2-2|-|TRBV7-2|-
TGTGCCAGCACCTGGAACACCGGGGAGCTGTTTTTT
CASTWNTGELFF
>TRBJ1-4|few|TRBV5-5|-
TGTGCCAGCAGCTTGGGACAGCTTGCAACTAATGAAAAACTGTTTTTT
CASSLGQLATNEKLFF
>TRBJ2-7|-|TRBV6-1|TRBD2
TGTGCCAGCAGTGAACAAGCGGGGCCCCCCTACGAGCAGTACTTC
CASSEQAGPPYEQYF
>TRBJ1-6|-|TRBV2|TRBD1
TGTGCCAGCAGTCCGGGACAGGCAAGCTCCTATAATTCACCCCTCCACTTT
CASSPGQASSYNSPLHF
>TRBJ2-2|few|TRBV9|-
TGTGCCAGCAGCCCTAGCCTGGGGGGAAGGAAAACCGGGGAGCTGTTTTTT
CASSPSLGGRKTGELFF
>TRBJ2-1|-|TRBV9|-
TGTGCCAGCAGCGAAGGCGGGGACCCCTCCTACAATGAGCAGTTCTTC
CASSEGGDPSYNEQFF
>TRBJ2-3|-|TRBV10-3|-
TGTGCCATCAGGTGGCTGGGGAGAGACACAGATACGCAGTATTTT
CAIRWLGRDTDTQYF